The clone carrying this T cell receptor (beta chain) was counted many times. Its antigen is not known. The germline V and J ends were trimmed by 0 bases and 5 bases, with 7 bases remaining between them. This CDR3 is 12 amino acids long. Germline V lookup: CDR1 DFQATT, CDR2 SNEGSKA (reference sequence). A second 7 to 11 cycle PCR used barcoded and J-beta primers. From the 5' RACE reads, TCRdb called clonotypes with MiXCR, one entry per CDR3 protein. The profile shows approximately 1.5 million distinct CDR3 sequences, about 35% of them singletons. This entry is derived from a study of blood T cells in healthy people across ages. Study findings and constraints: Comparison with aged donors showed that long-lived donors had more naive CD4+ cells and higher diversity.

The genes are TRBV20-1 and TRBJ2-5; D gene uncertain. The sequence was obtained from a woman younger than 45 in good health. The specimen was blood. The CDR3 DNA is TGCAGTGCTAGAGATGGGCCCGAGACCCAGTACTTC. The encoded protein is CSARDGPETQYF.